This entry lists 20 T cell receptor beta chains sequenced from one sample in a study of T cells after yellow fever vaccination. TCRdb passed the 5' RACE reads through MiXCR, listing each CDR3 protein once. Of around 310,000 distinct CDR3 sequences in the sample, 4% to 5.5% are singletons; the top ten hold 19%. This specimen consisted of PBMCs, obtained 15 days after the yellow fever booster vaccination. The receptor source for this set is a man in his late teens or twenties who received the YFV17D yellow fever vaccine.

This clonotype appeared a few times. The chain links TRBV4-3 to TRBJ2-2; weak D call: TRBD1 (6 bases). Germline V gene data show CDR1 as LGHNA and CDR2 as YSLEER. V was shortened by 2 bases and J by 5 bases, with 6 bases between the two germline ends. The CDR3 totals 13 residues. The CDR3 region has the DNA TGCGCCAGCAGCCAAAGGGGGACCGGGGAGCTGTTTTTT. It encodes CASSQRGTGELFF.

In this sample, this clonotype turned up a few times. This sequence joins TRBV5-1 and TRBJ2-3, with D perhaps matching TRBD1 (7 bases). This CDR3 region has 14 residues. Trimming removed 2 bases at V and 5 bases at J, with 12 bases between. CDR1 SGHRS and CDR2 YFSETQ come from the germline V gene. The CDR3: CASSFGGQRDTQYF. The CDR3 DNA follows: TGCGCCAGCAGCTTCGGGGGACAGAGAGATACGCAGTATTTT.

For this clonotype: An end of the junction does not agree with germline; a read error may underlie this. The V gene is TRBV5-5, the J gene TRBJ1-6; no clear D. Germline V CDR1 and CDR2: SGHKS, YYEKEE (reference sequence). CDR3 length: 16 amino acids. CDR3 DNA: TGTGCCAGCAGCTTGAGTACCTCTAGGGCCAATTCACCCATCCACTTT. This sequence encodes CASSLSTSRANSPIHF.

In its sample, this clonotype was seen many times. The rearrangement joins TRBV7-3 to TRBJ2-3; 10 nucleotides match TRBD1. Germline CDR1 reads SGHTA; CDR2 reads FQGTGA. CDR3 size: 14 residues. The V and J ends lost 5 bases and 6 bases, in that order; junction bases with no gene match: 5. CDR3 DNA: TGTGCCAGCAGCCCCAGGGACAGGGGTGATACGCAGTATTTT. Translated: CASSPRDRGDTQYF.

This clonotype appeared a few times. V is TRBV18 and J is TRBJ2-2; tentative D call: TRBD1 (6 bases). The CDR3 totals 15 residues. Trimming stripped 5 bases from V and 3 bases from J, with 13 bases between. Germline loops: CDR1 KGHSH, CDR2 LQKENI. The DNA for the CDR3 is TGTGCCAGCTCATGGGGGACACATGACACCGGGGAGCTGTTTTTT. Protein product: CASSWGTHDTGELFF.

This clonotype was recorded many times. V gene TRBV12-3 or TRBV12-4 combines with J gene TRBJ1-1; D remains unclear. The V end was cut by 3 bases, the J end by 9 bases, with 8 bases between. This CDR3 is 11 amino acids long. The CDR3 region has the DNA TGTGCCAGCAGTTTGTCCGGCAAAGCTTTCTTT. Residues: CASSLSGKAFF.

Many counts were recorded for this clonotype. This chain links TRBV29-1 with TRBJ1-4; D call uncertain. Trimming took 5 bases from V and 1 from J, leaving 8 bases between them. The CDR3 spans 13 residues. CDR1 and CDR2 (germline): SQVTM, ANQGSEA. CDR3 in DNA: TGCAGCGTTATGTCACGAACTAATGAAAAACTGTTTTTT. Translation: CSVMSRTNEKLFF.

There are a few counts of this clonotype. The CDR3: CASSPLGPSTGELFF. The CDR3 coding sequence is TGTGCCAGCAGCCCTCTGGGACCCAGCACCGGGGAGCTGTTTTTT. The chain links TRBV6-2 or TRBV6-3 to TRBJ2-2, with D possibly being TRBD1 or TRBD2 (5 bases each). The CDR3 loop spans 15 amino acids. Germline V lookup: CDR1 MNHEY, CDR2 SVGEGT. Trimming cost V 6 bases and J 4 bases, with 15 bases left between them.

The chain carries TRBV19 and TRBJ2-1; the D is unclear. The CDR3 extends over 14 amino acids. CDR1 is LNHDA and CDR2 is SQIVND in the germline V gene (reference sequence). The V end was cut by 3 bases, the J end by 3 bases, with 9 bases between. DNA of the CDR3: TGTGCCAGTAGTATGTCGATGGGCTACAATGAGCAGTTCTTC. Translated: CASSMSMGYNEQFF.

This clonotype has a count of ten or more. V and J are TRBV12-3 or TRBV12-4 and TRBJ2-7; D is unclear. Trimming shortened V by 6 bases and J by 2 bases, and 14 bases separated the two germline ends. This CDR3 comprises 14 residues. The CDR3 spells CASRPGPYPYEQYF. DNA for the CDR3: TGTGCCAGCAGGCCGGGTCCTTACCCCTACGAGCAGTACTTC.

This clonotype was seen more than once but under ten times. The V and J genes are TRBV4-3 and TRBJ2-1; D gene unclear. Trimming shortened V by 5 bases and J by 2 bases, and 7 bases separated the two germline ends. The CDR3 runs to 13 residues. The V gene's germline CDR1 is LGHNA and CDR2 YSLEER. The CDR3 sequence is CASSGPAYNEQFF. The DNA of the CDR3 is TGCGCCAGCAGCGGGCCCGCCTACAATGAGCAGTTCTTC.

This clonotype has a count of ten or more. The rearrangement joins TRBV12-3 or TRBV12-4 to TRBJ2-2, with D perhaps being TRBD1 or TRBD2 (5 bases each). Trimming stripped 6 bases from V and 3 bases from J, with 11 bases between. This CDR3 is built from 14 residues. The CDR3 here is CASSKGPDTGELFF. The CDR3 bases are TGTGCCAGCAGCAAGGGACCGGACACCGGGGAGCTGTTTTTT.

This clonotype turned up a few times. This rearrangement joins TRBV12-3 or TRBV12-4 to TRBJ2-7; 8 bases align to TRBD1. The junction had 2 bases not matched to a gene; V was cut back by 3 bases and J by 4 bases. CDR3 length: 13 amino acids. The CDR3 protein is CASSLDRAYEQYV. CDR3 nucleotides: TGTGCCAGCAGTTTGGACAGGGCATACGAGCAGTACGTC.

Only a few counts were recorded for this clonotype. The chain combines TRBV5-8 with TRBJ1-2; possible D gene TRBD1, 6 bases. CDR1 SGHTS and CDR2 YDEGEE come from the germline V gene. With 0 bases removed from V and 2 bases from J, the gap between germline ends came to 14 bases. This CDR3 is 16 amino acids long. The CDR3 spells CASSLGGHRTNYGYTF. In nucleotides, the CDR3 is TGTGCCAGCAGCTTGGGGGGACACAGGACCAACTATGGCTACACCTTC.

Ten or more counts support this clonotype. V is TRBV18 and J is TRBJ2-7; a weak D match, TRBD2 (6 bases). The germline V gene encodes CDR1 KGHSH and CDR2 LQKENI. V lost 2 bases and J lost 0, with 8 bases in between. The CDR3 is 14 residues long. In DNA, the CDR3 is TGTGCCAGCTCACCAGGGGGACTCTCCTACGAGCAGTACGTC. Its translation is CASSPGGLSYEQYV.

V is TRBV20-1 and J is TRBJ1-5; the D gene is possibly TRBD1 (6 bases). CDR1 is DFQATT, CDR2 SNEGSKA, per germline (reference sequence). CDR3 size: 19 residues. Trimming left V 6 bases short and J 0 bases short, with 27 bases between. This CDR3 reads CSASLAGRGGRYSNQPQHF. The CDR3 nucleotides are TGCAGTGCCTCTTTAGCGGGCAGGGGTGGACGGTATAGCAATCAGCCCCAGCATTTT.

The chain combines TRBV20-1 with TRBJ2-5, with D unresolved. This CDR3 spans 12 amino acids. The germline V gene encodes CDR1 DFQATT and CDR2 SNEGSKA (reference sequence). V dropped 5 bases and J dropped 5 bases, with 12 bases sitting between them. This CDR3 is CSAPRPAETQYF. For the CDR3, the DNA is TGCAGTGCTCCTCGGCCGGCGGAGACCCAGTACTTC.

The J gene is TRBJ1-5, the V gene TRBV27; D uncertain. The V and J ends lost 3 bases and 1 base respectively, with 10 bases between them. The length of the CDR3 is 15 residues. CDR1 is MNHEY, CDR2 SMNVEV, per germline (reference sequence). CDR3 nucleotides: TGTGCCAGCAGTTTGGGTTGGGGAAGCAATCAGCCCCAGCATTTT. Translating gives CASSLGWGSNQPQHF.

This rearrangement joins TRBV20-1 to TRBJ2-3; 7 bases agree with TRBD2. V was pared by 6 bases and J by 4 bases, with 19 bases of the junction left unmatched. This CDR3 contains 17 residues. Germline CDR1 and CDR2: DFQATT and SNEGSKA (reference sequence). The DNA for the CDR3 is TGCAGTGCGACGTCCCAAGCGGGATCTCTCATTTCAGATACGCAGTATTTT. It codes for CSATSQAGSLISDTQYF.

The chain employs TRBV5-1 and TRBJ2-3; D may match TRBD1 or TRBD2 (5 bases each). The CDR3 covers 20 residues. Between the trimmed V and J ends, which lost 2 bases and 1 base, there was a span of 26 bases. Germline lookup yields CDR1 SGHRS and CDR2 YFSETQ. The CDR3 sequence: CASSFPLGARAETRTDTQYF. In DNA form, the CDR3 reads TGCGCCAGCAGCTTCCCCCTCGGGGCCAGGGCCGAGACCCGCACAGATACGCAGTATTTT.